This T cell receptor beta chain comes out of a study of OX40 agonist ivuxolimab in advanced cancers. Findings and caveats of the study: Within 6 weeks, CD4+ and CD8+ blood T cells expanded clonally at 0.1 to 3.0 mg/kg.

This clone is termed medium-sized. Its target is unknown. Between the trimmed V and J ends, which lost 1 base and 2 bases, there was a span of 8 bases. There are 14 residues in the CDR3. The germline V gene has CDR1 SGHVS and CDR2 FQNEAQ. Some clones are missing from TCRdb's copy, which holds only in-frame ones; the method was immunoSEQ multiplex PCR. This table has more than 40,000 clones, 70% to 85% appearing once. The sample in question was CD4+ or CD8+ T cells sorted from blood, obtained in a trial of the OX40 agonist ivuxolimab. The clonotype comes from an adult with an advanced solid tumor such as melanoma, head and neck, liver or kidney cancer. V is TRBV7-8 and J is TRBJ1-1; D not certain. The CDR3 reads CASSLEGFNTEAFF. CDR3 bases: TGTGCCAGCAGCTTAGAGGGCTTCAACACTGAAGCTTTCTTT.